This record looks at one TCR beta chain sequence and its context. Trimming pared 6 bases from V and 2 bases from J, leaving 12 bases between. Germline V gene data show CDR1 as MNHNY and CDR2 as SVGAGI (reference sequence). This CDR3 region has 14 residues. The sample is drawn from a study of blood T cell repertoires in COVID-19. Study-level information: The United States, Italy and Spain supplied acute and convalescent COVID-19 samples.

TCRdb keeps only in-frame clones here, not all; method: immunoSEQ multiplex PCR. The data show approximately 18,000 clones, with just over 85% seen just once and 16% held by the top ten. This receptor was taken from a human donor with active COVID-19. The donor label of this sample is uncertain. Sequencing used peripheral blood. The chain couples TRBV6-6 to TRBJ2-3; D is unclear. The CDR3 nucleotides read TGTGCCAGCAGCCAACCCGCGATCACAGATACGCAGTATTTT. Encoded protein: CASSQPAITDTQYF.